Following are 26 T cell receptor beta chains from one sample sequenced in a study of T cell repertoires in cytomegalovirus infection. TCRdb reprocessed the reads via MiXCR and lists one record per CDR3 protein. The table records 480,000 or so distinct CDR3 sequences, about 10% of them present only once. The sample was PBMCs. These TCRs come from a human donor in good health (CMV status not recorded). Some clones in this sample may be carry-over from other donors' samples.

V usage is TRBV28 and J usage is TRBJ2-7, with no clear D. Germline lookup yields CDR1 MDHEN and CDR2 SYDVKM. The CDR3 runs to 14 residues. Trimming took 8 bases from V and 5 from J, leaving 19 bases between them. In DNA form, the CDR3 reads TGTGCCAGCGCGCCTCCCCTGCAATTGAACGAGCAGTACTTC. Protein sequence: CASAPPLQLNEQYF.

In its sample, this clonotype was seen many times. The gene calls are TRBV28 and TRBJ1-1; D may be TRBD1 (6 bases). This CDR3 has 13 amino acids. CDR1 and CDR2 (germline): MDHEN, SYDVKM. V lost 8 bases, J lost 3 bases, and 13 bases lay in between. CDR3 in amino acids: CASGGTPYTEAFF. The CDR3 nucleotides are TGTGCCAGCGGGGGGACACCTTACACTGAAGCTTTCTTT.

V gene TRBV19 combines with J gene TRBJ2-7; 7 bases align to TRBD1. The CDR3 consists of 14 residues. The junction had 7 bases not matched to a gene; V was cut back by 7 bases and J by 1 base. The V gene's germline CDR1 is LNHDA and CDR2 SQIVND (reference sequence). The CDR3 spells CASTATGLSYEQYF. CDR3 DNA sequence: TGTGCCAGTACCGCGACAGGGTTGTCCTACGAGCAGTACTTC.

This clonotype was seen ten or more times. The V and J genes are TRBV7-3 and TRBJ1-2, with a weak D call TRBD1 (6 bases). The CDR3 is made up of 14 amino acids. V gave up 0 bases and J gave up 8 bases, with 13 bases separating them. In germline, CDR1 is SGHTA, CDR2 FQGTGA. The CDR3 nucleotides are TGTGCCAGCAGCTTAACGGGGGCCTCGGACGGCTACACCTTC. Encoded protein: CASSLTGASDGYTF.

This clonotype showed up many times. This sequence joins TRBV20-1 and TRBJ2-6, with a possible D match to TRBD1 (5 bases). The V and J ends lost 3 bases and 2 bases respectively, with 5 bases between them. The germline gives CDR1 DFQATT, CDR2 SNEGSKA (reference sequence). This CDR3 region has 13 residues. CDR3: CSARDTGANVLTF. Here the CDR3 DNA reads TGCAGTGCTAGGGACACTGGGGCCAACGTCCTGACTTTC.

Of note for this clonotype: This could be a read error, since a much larger clone is one nucleotide away. The V call is TRBV12-3 or TRBV12-4, the J call TRBJ2-7, with a weak D call TRBD1 (6 bases). Trimming pared 7 bases from V and 6 bases from J, leaving 13 bases between. This CDR3 spans 12 amino acids. The CDR3 DNA is TGTGCCAGCACCCTAGGGGGATTCGAGCAGTACTTC. It translates to CASTLGGFEQYF.

In this sample, this clonotype turned up many times. The rearrangement joins TRBV2 to TRBJ1-2; D is ambiguous. The CDR3 extends over 13 amino acids. V lost 1 base, J lost 7 bases, and 10 bases lay in between. Germline-derived CDR1 and CDR2 are SNHLY and FYNNEI. The CDR3 DNA reads TGTGCCAGCAGTGAAGGGCAGATGGGTGGCTACACCTTC. It is translated as CASSEGQMGGYTF.

This clonotype was detected many times. V and J are TRBV5-4 and TRBJ2-1; tentatively, D is TRBD2 (5 bases). Trimming shortened V by 4 bases and J by 2 bases, and 10 bases separated the two germline ends. The CDR3 loop spans 14 amino acids. CDR1 and CDR2 (germline): SGHNT, YYREEE (reference sequence). CDR3 amino acids: CASSPPSPYNEQFF. CDR3 sequence (DNA): TGTGCCAGCAGCCCCCCTAGCCCCTACAATGAGCAGTTCTTC.

This clonotype has just one count. The genes are TRBV3-1 and TRBJ1-5; D call uncertain. The germline V gene has CDR1 LGHDT and CDR2 YNNKEL (reference sequence). Trimming pared 1 base from V and 9 bases from J, leaving 13 bases between. The CDR3 is 14 amino acids. CDR3 loop: CASSQGTHLWPQHF. DNA of the CDR3: TGTGCCAGCAGCCAAGGAACCCATCTTTGGCCCCAGCATTTT.

This clonotype was observed many times. The chain is built from TRBV12-5 and TRBJ1-2; D gene uncertain. Germline V gene sequence: CDR1 LGHNT, CDR2 FRNRAP. CDR3 size: 13 residues. V lost 8 bases to trimming and J lost 4 bases, with 14 bases between them. In DNA form, the CDR3 reads TGTGCTAGTCGATCCGACTTGGCCTATGGCTACACCTTC. As protein: CASRSDLAYGYTF.

This clonotype occurred many times. The genes are TRBV5-1 and TRBJ1-2; a possible D gene is TRBD1 (5 bases). CDR3 size: 15 residues. Between the trimmed V and J ends, which lost 1 base and 6 bases, there was a span of 16 bases. Germline CDR1 SGHRS, CDR2 YFSETQ. The CDR3 DNA follows: TGCGCCAGCAGCTTGCGGGCCAGGGAAGCGGATGGCTACACCTTC. Protein product: CASSLRAREADGYTF.

This clonotype was detected many times. This chain uses TRBV9 with TRBJ2-3; weak D call: TRBD2 (6 bases). The germline gives CDR1 SGDLS, CDR2 YYNGEE. This CDR3 region has 15 residues. Trimming removed 0 bases at V and 5 bases at J, with 13 bases between. The CDR3 DNA reads as TGTGCCAGCAGCGTAGAGGGAGGCCTCCGAGATACGCAGTATTTT. This translates into CASSVEGGLRDTQYF.

This clonotype has a count of ten or more. The chain carries TRBV28 and TRBJ2-3; D call uncertain. The CDR3 length is 16 residues. Trimming cost V 5 bases and J 1 base, with 16 bases left between them. The germline V gene encodes CDR1 MDHEN and CDR2 SYDVKM. CDR3 nucleotide sequence: TGTGCCAGCAGTGCTCTGCTCCTTCAGGGCACAGATACGCAGTATTTT. It translates to CASSALLLQGTDTQYF.

This clonotype was seen at least ten times. This rearrangement joins TRBV7-3 to TRBJ2-2; D uncertain. Germline loops: CDR1 SGHTA, CDR2 FQGTGA. V was shortened by 5 bases and J by 7 bases, with 11 bases between the two germline ends. The CDR3 loop spans 13 amino acids. The CDR3 nucleotides read TGTGCCAGCAGCCCCGCGAAGGGCGGGGAGCTGTTTTTT. Protein: CASSPAKGGELFF.

This clonotype showed up many times. V usage is TRBV7-6 and J usage is TRBJ2-5, with D unclear. This CDR3 contains 13 residues. CDR1 is SGHVS and CDR2 is FNYEAQ in the germline V gene. V was pared by 5 bases and J by 4 bases, with 11 bases between. For the CDR3, the DNA is TGTGCCAGCAGCACCATTTCAGGAGAGACCCAGTACTTC. Translating gives CASSTISGETQYF.

The chain joins TRBV6-9 to TRBJ2-7; 9 nucleotides line up with TRBD2. V was clipped by 6 bases and J by 3 bases; unmatched bases: 12. Looked up from germline, CDR1 is MNHGY and CDR2 is SVAAGI. The CDR3 covers 16 residues. The CDR3 DNA follows: TGTGCCAGCAGCTGTGGGGGAGCGGGAGGCCACTACGAGCAGTACTTC. This translates into CASSCGGAGGHYEQYF.

The chain combines TRBV30 with TRBJ2-2, with D perhaps assigned TRBD1 or TRBD2 (5 bases each). V lost 4 bases, J lost 1 base, and 13 bases lay in between. Germline V gene sequence: CDR1 GTSNPN, CDR2 SVGIG (reference sequence). The CDR3 length is 15 residues. This CDR3 reads CAWTKGTGNTGELFF. The CDR3 bases are TGTGCCTGGACGAAAGGGACGGGGAACACCGGGGAGCTGTTTTTT. Looking up the rest from reference TRBV30 and TRBJ2-2 gives the full variable domain: SQTIHQWPATLVQPVGSPLSLECTVEGTSNPNLYWYRQAAGRGLQLLFYSVGIGQISSEVPQNLSASRPQDRQFILSSKKLLLSDSGFYLCAWTKGTGNTGELFFGEGSRLTVL.

This clonotype appeared many times. The chain combines TRBV4-1 with TRBJ1-6; 9 bases align to TRBD1. The junction had 4 bases not matched to a gene; V was cut back by 0 bases and J by 4 bases. CDR1 is MGHRA and CDR2 is YSYEKL in the germline V gene. The CDR3 spans 17 residues. In DNA, the CDR3 is TGCGCCAGCAGCCAAGATGCCGGACAGGGGTATAATTCACCCCTCCACTTT. Its protein product is CASSQDAGQGYNSPLHF.

This clonotype was detected ten times or more. The V gene is TRBV24-1, the J gene TRBJ1-5; D might be TRBD1 (6 bases). Germline CDR1 KGHDR, CDR2 SFDVKD. Trimming cost V 3 bases and J 8 bases, with 19 bases left between them. The CDR3 spans 16 residues. The CDR3, as DNA: TGTGCCACCAGTGATGCCGCTTGGGGGACATTAAAGCCCCAGCATTTT. This encodes CATSDAAWGTLKPQHF.

This clonotype was seen at least ten times. V is TRBV20-1 and J is TRBJ1-5, with a tentative D call TRBD1 (6 bases). This CDR3 is built from 16 residues. Germline V gives CDR1 DFQATT, CDR2 SNEGSKA (reference sequence). Trimming left V 1 base short and J 5 bases short, with 18 bases between. DNA of the CDR3: TGCAGTGCTAGAGCTTTTTTGGACAGCCGCGATCAGCCCCAGCATTTT. It codes for CSARAFLDSRDQPQHF.

The genes are TRBV7-9 and TRBJ1-4, with D tentatively TRBD1 (6 bases). The CDR3 runs to 14 residues. The germline V gene has CDR1 SEHNR and CDR2 FQNEAQ (reference sequence). With 4 bases removed from V and 8 bases from J, the gap between germline ends came to 14 bases. The CDR3 region is CASSSQQGWEKLFF. As DNA, the CDR3 is TGTGCCAGCAGCTCCCAACAGGGCTGGGAAAAACTGTTTTTT.

This clonotype has a count of ten or more. The chain is built from TRBV6-2 or TRBV6-3 and TRBJ1-2, with 12 bases matching TRBD1. The CDR3 length is 16 residues. CDR1 is MNHEY, CDR2 SVGEGT, per germline. With 5 bases clipped from V and 4 bases from J, the junction kept 8 bases outside the gene matches. This CDR3 is CASSHRDRGPVYGYTF. For the CDR3, the DNA is TGTGCCAGCAGTCACCGGGACAGGGGGCCGGTCTATGGCTACACCTTC.

This clonotype was observed many times. The rearrangement links TRBV28 to TRBJ2-7; 7 bases agree with TRBD2. There are 14 residues in the CDR3. The germline V gene encodes CDR1 MDHEN and CDR2 SYDVKM. V was clipped by 2 bases and J by 4 bases; unmatched bases: 5. CDR3 coding DNA: TGTGCCAGCAGTTTAGGGTCTAGCGGTTACGAGCAGTACTTC. It specifies CASSLGSSGYEQYF.

This clonotype was detected many times. The chain carries TRBV11-2 and TRBJ1-1, with unresolved D. Trimming left V 5 bases short and J 7 bases short, with 11 bases between. This CDR3 spans 12 amino acids. Germline values: CDR1 SGHAT, CDR2 FQNNGV. CDR3 coding DNA: TGTGCCAGCAGCGCCCGTTTGGGTGAAGCTTTCTTT. It yields the protein CASSARLGEAFF.

This clonotype was recorded at least ten times. This chain uses TRBV6-1 with TRBJ2-1; no firm D call. Trimming took off 4 bases at V and 12 bases at J, with 13 bases between the two ends. Germline V lookup: CDR1 MNHNS, CDR2 SASEGT. The CDR3 contains 12 residues. Here the CDR3 reads CASSVTVWGQFF. As DNA, the CDR3 is TGTGCCAGCAGTGTTACAGTGTGGGGGCAGTTCTTC.

This clonotype showed up many times. The chain uses TRBV10-3 and TRBJ1-2; 7 nucleotides agree with TRBD1. J gave up 6 bases and V 0 bases, and 7 bases lay outside the gene matches. Germline CDR1 and CDR2: ENHRY and SYGVKD. This CDR3 contains 15 residues. CDR3 residues: CAISESTGDLNGYTF. The CDR3 DNA is TGTGCCATCAGTGAGTCAACAGGGGATCTCAATGGCTACACCTTC.